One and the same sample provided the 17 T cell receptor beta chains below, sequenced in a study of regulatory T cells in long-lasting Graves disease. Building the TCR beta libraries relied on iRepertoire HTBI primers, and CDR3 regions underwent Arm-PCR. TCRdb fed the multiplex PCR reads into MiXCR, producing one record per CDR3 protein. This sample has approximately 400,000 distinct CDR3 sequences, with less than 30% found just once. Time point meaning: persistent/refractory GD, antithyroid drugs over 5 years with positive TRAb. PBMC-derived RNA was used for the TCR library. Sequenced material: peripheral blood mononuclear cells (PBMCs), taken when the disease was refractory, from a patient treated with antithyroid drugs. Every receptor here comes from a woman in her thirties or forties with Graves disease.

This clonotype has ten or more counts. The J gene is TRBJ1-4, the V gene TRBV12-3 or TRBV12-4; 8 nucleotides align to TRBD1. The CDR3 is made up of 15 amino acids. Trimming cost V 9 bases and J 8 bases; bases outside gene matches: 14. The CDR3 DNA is TGTGCCAGTGCACTCGACAGGGGCGAAACCGAAAAACTGTTTTTT. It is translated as CASALDRGETEKLFF.

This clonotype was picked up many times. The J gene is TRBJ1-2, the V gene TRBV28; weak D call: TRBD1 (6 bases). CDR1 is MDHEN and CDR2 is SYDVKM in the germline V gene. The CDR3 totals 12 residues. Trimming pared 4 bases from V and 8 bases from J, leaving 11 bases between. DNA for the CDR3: TGTGCCAGCAGTTCAGGACAGAGAGGCTACACCTTC. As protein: CASSSGQRGYTF.

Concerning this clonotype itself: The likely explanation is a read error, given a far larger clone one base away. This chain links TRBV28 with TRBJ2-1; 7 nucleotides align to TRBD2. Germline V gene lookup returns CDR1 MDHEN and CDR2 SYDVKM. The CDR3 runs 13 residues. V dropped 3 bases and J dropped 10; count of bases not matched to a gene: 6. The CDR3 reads CASSLGGSYEQFF. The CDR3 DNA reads TGTGCCAGCAGTTTGGGGGGGTCCTACGAGCAGTTCTTC.

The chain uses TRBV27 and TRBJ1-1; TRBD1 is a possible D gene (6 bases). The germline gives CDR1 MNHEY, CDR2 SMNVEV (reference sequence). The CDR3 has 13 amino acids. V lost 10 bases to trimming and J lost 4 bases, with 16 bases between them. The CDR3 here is CATAQGERTEAFF. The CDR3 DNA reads TGTGCCACCGCACAGGGCGAGCGCACTGAAGCTTTCTTT.

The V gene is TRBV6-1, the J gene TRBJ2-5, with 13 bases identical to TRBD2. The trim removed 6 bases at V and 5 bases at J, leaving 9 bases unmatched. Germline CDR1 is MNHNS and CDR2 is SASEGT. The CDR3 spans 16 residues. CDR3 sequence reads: CASRVGTSGIGETQYF. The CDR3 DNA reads TGTGCCAGCAGAGTCGGGACTAGCGGGATTGGGGAGACCCAGTACTTC.

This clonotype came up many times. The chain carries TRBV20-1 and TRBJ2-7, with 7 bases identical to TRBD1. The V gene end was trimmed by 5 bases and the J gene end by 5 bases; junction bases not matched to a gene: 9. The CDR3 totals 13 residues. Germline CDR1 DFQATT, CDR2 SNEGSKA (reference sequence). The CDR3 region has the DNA TGCAGTGCTTTCTGGACAGGCCGGGACGAGCAGTACTTC. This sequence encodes CSAFWTGRDEQYF.

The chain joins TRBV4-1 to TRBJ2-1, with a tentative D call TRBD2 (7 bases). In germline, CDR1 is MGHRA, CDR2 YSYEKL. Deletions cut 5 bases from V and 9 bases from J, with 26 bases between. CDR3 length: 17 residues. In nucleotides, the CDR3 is TGCGCCAGCAGCAATTTCCGGTACAGGGCGGGAGACGGTGAGCAGTTCTTC. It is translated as CASSNFRYRAGDGEQFF.

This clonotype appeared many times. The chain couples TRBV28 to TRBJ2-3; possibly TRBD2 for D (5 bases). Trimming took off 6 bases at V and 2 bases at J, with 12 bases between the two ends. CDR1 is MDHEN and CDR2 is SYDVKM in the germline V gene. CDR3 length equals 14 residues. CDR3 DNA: TGTGCCAGCAGCCGCGGGTTTTACACAGATACGCAGTATTTT. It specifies CASSRGFYTDTQYF. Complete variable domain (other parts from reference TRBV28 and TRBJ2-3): DVKVTQSSRYLVKRTGEKVFLECVQDMDHENMFWYRQDPGLGLRLIYFSYDVKMKEKGDIPEGYSVSREKKERFSLILESASTNQTSMYLCASSRGFYTDTQYFGPGTRLTVL.

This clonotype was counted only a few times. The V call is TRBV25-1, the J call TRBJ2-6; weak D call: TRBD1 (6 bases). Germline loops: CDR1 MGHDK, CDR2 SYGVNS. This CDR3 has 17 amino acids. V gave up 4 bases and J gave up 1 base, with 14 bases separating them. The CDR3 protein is CASSVFDRPSGANVLTF. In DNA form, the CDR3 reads TGTGCCAGCAGTGTTTTTGACAGGCCGTCTGGGGCCAACGTCCTGACTTTC.

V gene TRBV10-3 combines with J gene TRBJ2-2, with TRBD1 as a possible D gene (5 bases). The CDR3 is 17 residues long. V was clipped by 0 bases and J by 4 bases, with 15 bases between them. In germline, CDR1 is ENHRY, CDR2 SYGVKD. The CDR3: CAISESSGRGGTGELFF. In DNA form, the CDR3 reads TGTGCCATCAGTGAGTCGTCAGGGCGAGGCGGCACCGGGGAGCTGTTTTTT.

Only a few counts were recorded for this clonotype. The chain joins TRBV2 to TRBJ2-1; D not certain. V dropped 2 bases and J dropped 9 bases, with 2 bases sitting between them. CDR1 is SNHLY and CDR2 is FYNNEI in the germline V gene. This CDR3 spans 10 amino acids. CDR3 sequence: CASSEFEQFF. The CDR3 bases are TGTGCCAGCAGTGAATTTGAGCAGTTCTTC.

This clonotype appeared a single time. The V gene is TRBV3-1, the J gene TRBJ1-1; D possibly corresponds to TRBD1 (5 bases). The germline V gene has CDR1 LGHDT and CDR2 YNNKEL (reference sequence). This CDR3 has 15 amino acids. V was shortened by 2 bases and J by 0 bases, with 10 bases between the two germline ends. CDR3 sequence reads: CASSQRQFMNTEAFF. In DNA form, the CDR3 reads TGTGCCAGCAGCCAACGACAGTTCATGAACACTGAAGCTTTCTTT.

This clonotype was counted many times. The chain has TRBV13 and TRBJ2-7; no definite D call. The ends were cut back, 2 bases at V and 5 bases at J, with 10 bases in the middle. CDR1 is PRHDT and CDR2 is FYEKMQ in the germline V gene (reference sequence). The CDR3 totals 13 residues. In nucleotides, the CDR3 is TGTGCCAGCAGCTTAAGTCCCGCGGACGAGCAGTACTTC. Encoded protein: CASSLSPADEQYF.

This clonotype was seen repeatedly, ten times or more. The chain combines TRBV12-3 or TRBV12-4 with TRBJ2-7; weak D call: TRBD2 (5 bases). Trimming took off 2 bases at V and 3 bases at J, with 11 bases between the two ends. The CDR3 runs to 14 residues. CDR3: CASSLSPGNYEQYF. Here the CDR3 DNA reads TGTGCCAGCAGTTTATCTCCGGGAAACTACGAGCAGTACTTC.

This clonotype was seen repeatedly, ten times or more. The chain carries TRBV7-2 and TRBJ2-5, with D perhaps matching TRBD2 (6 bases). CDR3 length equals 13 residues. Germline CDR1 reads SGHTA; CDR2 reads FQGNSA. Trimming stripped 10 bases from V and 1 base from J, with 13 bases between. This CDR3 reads CATRAGSQETQYF. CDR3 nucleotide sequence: TGTGCCACCAGAGCGGGCAGCCAAGAGACCCAGTACTTC.

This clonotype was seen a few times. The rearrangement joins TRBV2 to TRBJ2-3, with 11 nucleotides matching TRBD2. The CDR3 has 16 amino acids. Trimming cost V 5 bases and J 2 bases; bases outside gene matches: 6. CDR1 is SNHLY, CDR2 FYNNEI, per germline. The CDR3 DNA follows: TGTGCCAGCAGTCAAACTAGCGGGAGCGCCACAGATACGCAGTATTTT. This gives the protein CASSQTSGSATDTQYF.

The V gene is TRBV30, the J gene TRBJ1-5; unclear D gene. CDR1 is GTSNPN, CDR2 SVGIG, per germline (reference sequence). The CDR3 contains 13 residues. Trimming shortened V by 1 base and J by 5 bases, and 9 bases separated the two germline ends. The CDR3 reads CAWSGQNHQPQHF. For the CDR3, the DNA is TGTGCCTGGAGTGGGCAGAACCATCAGCCCCAGCATTTT.